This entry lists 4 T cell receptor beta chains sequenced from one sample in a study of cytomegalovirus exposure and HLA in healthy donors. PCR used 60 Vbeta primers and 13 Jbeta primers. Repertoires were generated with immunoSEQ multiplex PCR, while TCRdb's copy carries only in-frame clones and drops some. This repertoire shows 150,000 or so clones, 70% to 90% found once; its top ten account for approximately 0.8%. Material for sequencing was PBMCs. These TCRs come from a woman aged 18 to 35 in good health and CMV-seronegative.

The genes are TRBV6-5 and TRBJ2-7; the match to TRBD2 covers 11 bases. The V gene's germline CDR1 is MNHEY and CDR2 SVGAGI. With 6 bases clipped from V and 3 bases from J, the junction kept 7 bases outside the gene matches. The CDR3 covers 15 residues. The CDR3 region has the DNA TGTGCCAGCAGCCTAACTAGCGGGAGTTTCTACGAGCAGTACTTC. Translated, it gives CASSLTSGSFYEQYF.

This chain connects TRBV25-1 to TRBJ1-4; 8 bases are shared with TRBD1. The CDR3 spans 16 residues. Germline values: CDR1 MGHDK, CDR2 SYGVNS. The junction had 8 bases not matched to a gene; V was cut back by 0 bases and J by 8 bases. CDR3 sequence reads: CASSEYLVQGGEKLFF. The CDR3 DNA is TGTGCCAGCAGTGAATATTTAGTACAGGGGGGCGAAAAACTGTTTTTT.

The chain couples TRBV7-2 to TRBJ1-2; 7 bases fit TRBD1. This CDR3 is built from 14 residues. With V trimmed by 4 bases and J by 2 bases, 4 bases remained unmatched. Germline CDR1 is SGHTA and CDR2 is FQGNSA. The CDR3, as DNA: TGTGCCAGCAGCTCACGACAGGGAAACTATGGCTACACCTTC. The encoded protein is CASSSRQGNYGYTF.

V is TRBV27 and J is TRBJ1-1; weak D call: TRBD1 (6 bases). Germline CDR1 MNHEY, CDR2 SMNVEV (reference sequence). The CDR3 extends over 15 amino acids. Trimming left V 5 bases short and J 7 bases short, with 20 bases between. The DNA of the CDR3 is TGTGCCAGCAGTCGCAACAGGGTGGGTAGTAGTGAAGCTTTCTTT. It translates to CASSRNRVGSSEAFF.